Given below is one T cell receptor (beta chain) in context. The data belong to a study of OX40 agonist ivuxolimab in advanced cancers. Germline assignment: CDR1 ENHRY and CDR2 SYGVKD. Losses at the gene ends were 5 bases for V and 6 bases for J; bases not matched to a gene: 3. The CDR3 extends over 12 amino acids. Method: immunoSEQ multiplex PCR; TCRdb's copy keeps in-frame clones and lacks some. The sample includes 70,000 or so clones, about 85% of them seen just once. The receptor was derived from an adult with an advanced solid tumor such as melanoma, head and neck, liver or kidney cancer. The sequences come from CD4+ or CD8+ T cells sorted from blood, collected in a trial of the OX40 agonist ivuxolimab. J is TRBJ1-2 and V is TRBV10-3, with 7 bases fitting TRBD1. The CDR3 region has the DNA TGTGCCATCAGTAGGACAGGAGATGGCTACACCTTC. As protein: CAISRTGDGYTF.